These 22 T cell receptor beta chains share one sample of origin, sequenced in a study of CD8+ T cells in alopecia areata. Sequencing relied on a cDNA template that was reverse transcribed from extracted RNA. Clones were sequenced by immunoSEQ multiplex PCR, and TCRdb holds only the in-frame ones, with some missing. The profile shows 100,000 to 140,000 clones, 65% to 85% of them singletons. Treatment given: oral pan-JAK inhibitor, 5-10 mg twice daily. The material was CD8+ T cells sorted from blood, obtained at week 24, from a patient treated with tofacitinib. These receptors were taken from a human donor with alopecia areata.

The chain recombines TRBV5-5 with TRBJ2-5, with D uncertain. The CDR3 is 14 amino acids. The V gene lost 0 bases and the J gene lost 1 base, with 7 bases spanning the gap. From germline, CDR1 is SGHKS and CDR2 YYEKEE (reference sequence). CDR3: CASSLADGQETQYF. DNA of the CDR3: TGTGCCAGCAGCTTGGCGGACGGCCAAGAGACCCAGTACTTC.

This clone was detected only once. The chain has TRBV13 and TRBJ2-1; D not certain. Trimming left V 1 base short and J 0 bases short, with 10 bases between. Germline lookup yields CDR1 PRHDT and CDR2 FYEKMQ (reference sequence). The CDR3 is 16 amino acids. The chain's CDR3 is CASSLDTSDSYNEQFF. The CDR3, as DNA: TGTGCCAGCAGCTTAGATACATCCGACTCCTACAATGAGCAGTTCTTC.

The chain combines TRBV10-1 with TRBJ2-7, with a weak D call TRBD2 (5 bases). CDR1 WNHNN and CDR2 SYGVQD come from the germline V gene (reference sequence). The CDR3 consists of 13 residues. Deletions cut 7 bases from V and 1 base from J, with 11 bases between. The CDR3 nucleotides are TGCGCCAGCATTGGACTTAAATCCTACGAGCAGTACTTC. Its protein product is CASIGLKSYEQYF.

The chain joins TRBV7-9 to TRBJ2-7, with D perhaps given as TRBD1 or TRBD2 (5 bases each). CDR3 length: 16 residues. V gave up 5 bases and J gave up 3 bases, with 20 bases separating them. Per the germline V gene, CDR1 is SEHNR and CDR2 is FQNEAQ (reference sequence). CDR3 bases: TGTGCCAGCAGCCCTGAAGAGGGGAATACCTACTACGAGCAGTACTTC. Amino acid sequence: CASSPEEGNTYYEQYF.

The chain is built from TRBV4-1 and TRBJ2-7; D might be TRBD2 (6 bases). Trimming removed 2 bases from V and 2 bases from J, with 10 bases in between. CDR1 MGHRA and CDR2 YSYEKL come from the germline V gene. This CDR3 is 14 amino acids long. The DNA of the CDR3 is TGCGCCAGCAGCCAAACAGCGGGTCCCTACGAGCAGTACTTC. This translates into CASSQTAGPYEQYF.

The chain joins TRBV6-5 to TRBJ2-2, with D tentatively TRBD2 (5 bases). Trimming took 2 bases from V and 3 from J, leaving 7 bases between them. The CDR3 is 14 residues long. Germline assignment: CDR1 MNHEY and CDR2 SVGAGI. CDR3 protein: CASSYGRDTGELFF. CDR3 sequence (DNA): TGTGCCAGCAGTTACGGGCGGGACACCGGGGAGCTGTTTTTT.

The CDR3 sequence: CASSLARDRPNYSGYTF. As DNA, the CDR3 is TGTGCCAGCAGCTTAGCGCGGGACAGACCTAACTATAGTGGCTACACCTTC. The chain recombines TRBV7-2 with TRBJ1-2, with TRBD1 matching 7 bases. This CDR3 contains 17 residues. The germline gives CDR1 SGHTA, CDR2 FQGNSA. V gave up 0 bases and J gave up 7 bases; unmatched junction bases: 14.

The CDR3 DNA reads as TGTGCCAGTAGACCGAGGGGTGGTAATGAAAAACTGTTTTTT. It specifies CASRPRGGNEKLFF. V and J are TRBV19 and TRBJ1-4; D possibly corresponds to TRBD1 (5 bases). Between the trimmed V and J ends, which lost 6 bases and 4 bases, there was a span of 12 bases. The CDR3 consists of 14 residues. CDR1 and CDR2 from the germline V gene are LNHDA and SQIVND (reference sequence).

The chain links TRBV25-1 to TRBJ2-1; the match to TRBD1 covers 9 bases. Germline values: CDR1 MGHDK, CDR2 SYGVNS. The CDR3 has 17 amino acids. With 6 bases clipped from V and 2 bases from J, the junction kept 11 bases outside the gene matches. Here the CDR3 DNA reads TGTGCCAGCAGGGGCCTAGACAGGGGGAACCCCTACAATGAGCAGTTCTTC. Translation gives CASRGLDRGNPYNEQFF.

The chain has TRBV10-2 and TRBJ2-1; D may be TRBD1 or TRBD2 (5 bases each). The CDR3 is 14 amino acids. Germline values: CDR1 WSHSY, CDR2 SAAADI. V lost 8 bases and J 3 bases, leaving 14 bases between the germline ends. This chain's CDR3 is CASSPGPGYNEQFF. The CDR3 DNA reads as TGCGCCAGCTCACCGGGACCGGGCTACAATGAGCAGTTCTTC.

The chain uses TRBV7-9 and TRBJ2-1, with D unclear. This CDR3 has 13 amino acids. Trimming removed 5 bases from V and 2 bases from J, with 7 bases in between. Germline V gives CDR1 SEHNR, CDR2 FQNEAQ (reference sequence). The CDR3 reads CASSRGAYNEQFF. CDR3 DNA: TGTGCCAGCAGCCGCGGCGCCTACAATGAGCAGTTCTTC.

This clone was detected once. J is TRBJ2-1 and V is TRBV9, with 8 bases identical to TRBD1. The trim removed 4 bases at V and 8 bases at J, leaving 11 bases unmatched. This CDR3 contains 15 residues. Looked up from germline, CDR1 is SGDLS and CDR2 is YYNGEE. The CDR3 loop is CASSSTTRQGYEQFF. In DNA, the CDR3 is TGTGCCAGCAGCTCTACTACAAGACAGGGGTATGAGCAGTTCTTC.

The chain combines TRBV29-1 with TRBJ2-1; TRBD1 matches at 9 bases. The CDR3 sequence is 14 residues long. Germline CDR1 SQVTM, CDR2 ANQGSEA. J lost 3 bases, V lost 6 bases, and 6 bases had no gene match. As DNA, the CDR3 is TGCAGCGTCCCCGGGACAGGGAACTACAATGAGCAGTTCTTC. It codes for CSVPGTGNYNEQFF.

This chain uses TRBV15 with TRBJ2-7; D is undetermined. The CDR3 sequence is 11 residues long. Germline-derived CDR1 and CDR2 are LNHNV and YYDKDF (reference sequence). V lost 8 bases and J lost 3, with 8 bases in between. The CDR3 reads CATSGNYEQYF. CDR3 sequence (DNA): TGTGCCACCTCCGGAAACTACGAGCAGTACTTC.

The gene calls are TRBV7-9 and TRBJ2-7; D is uncertain. The ends were cut back, 1 base at V and 2 bases at J, with 9 bases in the middle. Germline values: CDR1 SEHNR, CDR2 FQNEAQ (reference sequence). This CDR3 contains 14 residues. CDR3 region: CASSLGVYPYEQYF. The CDR3 DNA sequence: TGTGCCAGCAGCTTAGGGGTGTACCCCTACGAGCAGTACTTC.

The count of this clone is one. J is TRBJ1-5 and V is TRBV2, with TRBD1 matching over 7 bases. Trimming at V came to 5 bases and at J to 4 bases, leaving 5 bases not matched to a gene. CDR3 length: 14 amino acids. Germline loops: CDR1 SNHLY, CDR2 FYNNEI. The CDR3 DNA reads as TGTGCCAGCAGTACCGGGACAGAGAATCAGCCCCAGCATTTT. Its protein product is CASSTGTENQPQHF.

The chain recombines TRBV19 with TRBJ2-3; 7 nucleotides match TRBD2. This CDR3 has 14 amino acids. Per germline, CDR1 LNHDA and CDR2 SQIVND (reference sequence). V lost 4 bases, J lost 1 base, and 2 bases stayed unmatched. The CDR3 region has the DNA TGTGCCAGTAGTAGGCTAGCGGGCACAGATACGCAGTATTTT. It encodes CASSRLAGTDTQYF.

This clone was counted a single time. At the DNA level, this CDR3 is encoded by other sequences in the same sample as well. V usage is TRBV2 and J usage is TRBJ2-7; 9 bases are shared with TRBD1. V gave up 4 bases and J gave up 2 bases; unmatched junction bases: 0. The CDR3 is 13 residues long. Germline CDR1 reads SNHLY; CDR2 reads FYNNEI. CDR3 sequence reads: CASSGQGAYEQYF. The CDR3 region has the DNA TGTGCCAGCAGTGGACAGGGGGCCTACGAGCAGTACTTC.

The chain joins TRBV27 to TRBJ1-1; 7 nucleotides line up with TRBD1. The germline V gene encodes CDR1 MNHEY and CDR2 SMNVEV (reference sequence). The ends lost 8 bases at V and 1 base at J; junction bases unmatched: 7. The CDR3 totals 14 residues. The CDR3 region has the DNA TGTGCCAGCGGGGGGGCAGGGGGGAACACTGAAGCTTTCTTT. The encoded protein is CASGGAGGNTEAFF.

The chain has TRBV6-1 and TRBJ2-1, with a tentative D call TRBD1 (5 bases). The CDR3 totals 12 residues. Per the germline V gene, CDR1 is MNHNS and CDR2 is SASEGT. The V end was cut by 6 bases, the J end by 2 bases, with 5 bases between. The CDR3 is CASRGAYNEQFF. CDR3 DNA: TGTGCCAGCAGAGGGGCCTACAATGAGCAGTTCTTC.

CDR3 DNA: TGTGCCAGCTGCTCCCGGGGTGACTACGAGCAGTACTTC. This encodes CASCSRGDYEQYF. The chain uses TRBV27 and TRBJ2-7; perhaps TRBD2 as D (5 bases). V was shortened by 8 bases and J by 3 bases, with 14 bases between the two germline ends. This CDR3 contains 13 residues. Germline V lookup: CDR1 MNHEY, CDR2 SMNVEV (reference sequence).

The chain couples TRBV9 to TRBJ2-3; TRBD2 aligns across 8 bases. Germline-derived CDR1 and CDR2 are SGDLS and YYNGEE. J was trimmed by 2 bases and V by 2 bases; bases with no gene match: 10. CDR3 size: 17 residues. CDR3 nucleotide sequence: TGTGCCAGCAGCGTCGACAGGACTAGCACCCACACAGATACGCAGTATTTT. Residues: CASSVDRTSTHTDTQYF.